This TCR beta chain came from a study of beta chain features in type 1 diabetes. Study findings and constraints: More deletions and fewer insertions at VDJ junctions were found in patients with type 1 diabetes. A moderate, significant TCRB CDR3 shortening appeared in type 1 diabetes across four CD4+ subsets. PCR might pick shorter templates more often, in the same way for patients and controls.

In all sorted populations, purity surpassed 95%. Of note for this clone: What it binds is unknown.

J was trimmed by 5 bases and V by 5 bases; bases with no gene match: 13. CDR3 length equals 16 residues. The germline V gene encodes CDR1 SGHAT and CDR2 FQNNGV. Expressed TCRB transcripts were sequenced because the entire RNA isolate underwent reverse transcription. Sequencing used immunoSEQ multiplex PCR; TCRdb keeps in-frame clones, though not all of them. The repertoire includes 150,000 to 200,000 clones, roughly 60% of them detected once, and nearly 0.09% sits in the top ten. The sequenced sample consisted of naive CD4+ T cells from blood. This receptor was taken from a man aged 30 to 45 with type 1 diabetes. The chain couples TRBV11-2 to TRBJ2-3; TRBD2 matches 7 bases. The CDR3 DNA reads TGTGCCAGCAGCCAAACTCTAGGGACTATCCGAGATACGCAGTATTTT. This translates into CASSQTLGTIRDTQYF.